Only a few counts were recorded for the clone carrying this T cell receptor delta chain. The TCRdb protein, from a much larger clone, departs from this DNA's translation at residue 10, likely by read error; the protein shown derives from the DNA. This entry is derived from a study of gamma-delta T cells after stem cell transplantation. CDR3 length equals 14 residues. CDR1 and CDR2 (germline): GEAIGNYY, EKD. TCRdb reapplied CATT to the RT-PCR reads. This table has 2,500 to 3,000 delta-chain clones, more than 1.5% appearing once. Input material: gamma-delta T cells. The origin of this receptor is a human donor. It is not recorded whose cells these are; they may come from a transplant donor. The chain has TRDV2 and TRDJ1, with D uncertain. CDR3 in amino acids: CACDTIHRTNKLIF. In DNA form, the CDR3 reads TGTGCCTGTGACACCATTCATCGCACCAATAAACTCATCTTT.